The clone carrying this T cell receptor (beta chain) was seen a few times. Its antigen is not identified. TCR beta rearrangements were amplified from peripheral blood genomic DNA. With V trimmed by 6 bases and J by 0 bases, 8 bases remained unmatched. Germline assignment: CDR1 LNHNV and CDR2 YYDKDF (reference sequence). The CDR3 has 15 residues. The data are from a study of T cell repertoires in aging, cancer and after chemotherapy. At the level of the study: Chronic lymphocytic leukemia patients on fludarabine- or bendamustine-based regimens gave paired samples before and after chemotherapy. The study, taken as a whole, reports: In healthy donors, age-related TCR diversity loss mainly reflected lost richness. Rebound thymic output was suggested by rising median generation probability during chemotherapy in each cancer cohort.

Multiplex touch-down PCR with TRB-A/B primers amplified rearranged V-D-J TRB sequences. Each CDR3 protein is one row after TCRdb ran MiXCR on the multiplex PCR reads. The table has roughly 4,200 distinct CDR3 sequences, roughly 29% seen once. The source of this sequence is a human donor with a blood cancer. The V gene is TRBV15, the J gene TRBJ2-7, with TRBD1 matching 7 bases. The specimen sequenced was blood. The CDR3 reads CATSIQTGSSYEQYF. In nucleotides, the CDR3 is TGTGCCACCAGTATCCAGACAGGGAGCTCCTACGAGCAGTACTTC.